The entry below describes one TCR beta chain. Its specificity is not known. The PCR was carried out with 60 Vbeta primers and 13 Jbeta primers. Measured with immunoSEQ multiplex PCR; TCRdb has only the in-frame clones, and not every one. The sample lists 100,000 to 150,000 clones; about three quarters were seen once. This sample was included in a study of cytomegalovirus exposure and HLA in healthy donors. There are 12 residues in the CDR3. V lost 7 bases and J 5 bases, leaving 11 bases between the germline ends. Germline V gene data show CDR1 as SNHLY and CDR2 as FYNNEI. Study-wide findings and caveats: The study dropped some indistinguishable V segments, TRBV6-2 and TRBV6-3 among them.

This clonotype originated in a man between 50 and 59 years old in good health and CMV-seronegative. The genes are TRBV2 and TRBJ2-5, with D maybe TRBD2 (6 bases). The specimen sequenced was PBMCs. The CDR3 spells CASKAGPETQYF. DNA of the CDR3: TGTGCCAGCAAGGCGGGGCCGGAGACCCAGTACTTC.